This T cell receptor (beta chain) was sequenced in a study of blood T cell repertoires in COVID-19. The wider study: Both acute and convalescent COVID-19 samples were obtained from the United States, Italy and Spain. T cells, B-cell-depleted T cells, or PBMCs provided the cDNA or gDNA that served as material.

Per the original data handling: Quantification of nucleated cells was approximated via reference gene primer amplification. Generated by immunoSEQ multiplex PCR, the TCRdb table keeps only in-frame clones and is missing some. V and J calls and clone size are copied from that table; D and trimming were computed from the DNA. Among about 99,000 clones listed, approximately 87% were seen once. CDR3 length equals 17 residues. Germline CDR1 and CDR2: MGHDK and SYGVNS. V shed 2 bases, J shed 1 base, and the junction held 6 bases outside the gene matches. The source material was peripheral blood. The rearrangement uses TRBV25-1 and TRBJ2-1; 9 nucleotides match TRBD2. The sequence derives from a man over 45 with acute or convalescent COVID-19. This CDR3 reads CASSETTTSGSYNEQFF. DNA of the CDR3: TGTGCCAGCAGTGAAACAACAACTAGCGGGTCCTACAATGAGCAGTTCTTC.